This TCR beta chain was identified in a study of blood T cells in healthy people across ages. This clonotype was picked up a small number of times. CDR1 and CDR2 (germline): SGHTA, FQGTGA. The CDR3 is made up of 15 amino acids. Together with a sample-barcoded 5' primer, a J-beta primer mix was included in a second PCR lasting about 6 to 11 cycles. Each CDR3 protein gets one entry after TCRdb re-called the 5' RACE reads with MiXCR. The sample has over 750,000 distinct CDR3 sequences; 25% are singletons. The same specimen was also included in a second study, on T cells of mothers and their children.

The sample consisted of blood. The TCR sequence derives from a boy between 10 and 17 years old in good health. V gene TRBV7-3 combines with J gene TRBJ2-5, with 7 bases that match TRBD1. The DNA end favors TRBJ2-1, so the J call may be wrong. The CDR3, as DNA: TGTGCCAGCAGCTACTGGGGGACAGCCCCTAATGAGCAGTTCTTC. Protein sequence: CASSYWGTAPNEQFF.